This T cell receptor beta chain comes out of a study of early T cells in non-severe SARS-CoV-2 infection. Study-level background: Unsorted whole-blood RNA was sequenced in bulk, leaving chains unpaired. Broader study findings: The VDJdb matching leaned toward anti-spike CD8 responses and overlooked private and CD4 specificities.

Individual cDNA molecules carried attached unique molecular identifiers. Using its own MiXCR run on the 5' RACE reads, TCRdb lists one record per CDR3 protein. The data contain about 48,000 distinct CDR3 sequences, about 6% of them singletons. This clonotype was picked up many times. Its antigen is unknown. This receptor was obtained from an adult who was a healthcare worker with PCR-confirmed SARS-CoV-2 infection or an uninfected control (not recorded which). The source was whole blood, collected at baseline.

The CDR3 here is CASTGTGFNEQFF. The CDR3 coding sequence is TGTGCCAGCACCGGGACAGGGTTCAATGAGCAGTTCTTC. The chain combines TRBV12-3 or TRBV12-4 with TRBJ2-1, with 9 bases fitting TRBD1. The length of the CDR3 is 13 residues. Losses at the gene ends were 7 bases for V and 6 bases for J; bases not matched to a gene: 4.